Sequencing of this T cell receptor (beta chain) was carried out in a study of blood T cells in healthy people across ages. A second PCR, run for roughly 7 to 12 cycles, used a sample-barcoded 5' primer plus a J-beta primer mix. Sequencing yielded, for each sample, at least 3 million paired-end reads carrying CDR3. TCRdb analysed the 5' RACE reads with MiXCR anew, one entry per CDR3 protein. Among roughly 2 million distinct CDR3 sequences listed, just under 50% were seen once. This clonotype was picked up a small number of times. Germline CDR1 SGDLS, CDR2 YYNGEE. V lost 5 bases and J lost 8, with 10 bases in between. The CDR3 is 12 amino acids.

Input material: blood. This sequence was found in a middle-aged woman in good health. The chain carries TRBV9 and TRBJ1-4; D is undetermined. In DNA form, the CDR3 reads TGTGCCAGCAGAAATAACGAGGAAAAACTGTTTTTT. This sequence encodes CASRNNEEKLFF.